The 27 T cell receptor beta chains below all came from one sample that was sequenced in a study of response to subunit inactivated influenza vaccine. TCRdb reanalysed the RT-PCR reads using MiXCR and keeps one entry per CDR3 protein. The sample lists just under 550,000 distinct CDR3 sequences, around 25% occurring once. These data were likewise used in another study, on T cells expressing NK-cell markers. This second study notes: Generation of TCR beta cDNA was performed by 5'RACE template switching incorporating UMIs.

The material sequenced was CD4+ T cells sorted from PBMCs, taken approximately 13 days after vaccination. The source of these receptors is a man in his forties or fifties who received an inactivated influenza vaccine.

The chain joins TRBV20-1 to TRBJ2-1; D uncertain. The CDR3 contains 13 residues. Germline V lookup: CDR1 DFQATT, CDR2 SNEGSKA (reference sequence). Trimming took off 6 bases at V and 0 bases at J, with 9 bases between the two ends. The CDR3 nucleotides read TGCAGTGCCACCACCGGCTCCTACAATGAGCAGTTCTTC. Translating it yields CSATTGSYNEQFF.

The gene calls are TRBV3-1 and TRBJ2-3; no clear D gene. Germline-derived CDR1 and CDR2 are LGHDT and YNNKEL (reference sequence). Trimming cost V 4 bases and J 2 bases, with 10 bases left between them. This CDR3 has 14 residues. CDR3 residues: CASSPFGYTDTQYF. CDR3 nucleotide sequence: TGTGCCAGCAGCCCCTTCGGTTACACAGATACGCAGTATTTT.

This clonotype was found a few times. This sequence joins TRBV6-2 or TRBV6-3 and TRBJ1-2; D might be TRBD1 (5 bases). The CDR3 is 15 amino acids. Germline values: CDR1 MNHEY, CDR2 SVGEGT. V was pared by 4 bases and J by 0 bases, with 12 bases between. For the CDR3, the DNA is TGTGCCAGCAGTTCTACAGGAAGAGCTAACTATGGCTACACCTTC. Translating gives CASSSTGRANYGYTF.

Points on this clonotype: A much larger clone lies a single base off, so this may be a read error. The chain is built from TRBV7-9 and TRBJ1-5; D remains unclear. The germline V gene has CDR1 SEHNR and CDR2 FQNEAQ (reference sequence). V dropped 5 bases and J dropped 0 bases, with 2 bases sitting between them. This CDR3 comprises 12 residues. Written as DNA, the CDR3 is TGTGCCAGCAGCATTAGCAATCAGCCCCAGCATTTT. Its protein product is CASSISNQPQHF.

This clonotype occurred a few times. V gene TRBV5-4 combines with J gene TRBJ2-2; possibly TRBD1 or TRBD2 for D (5 bases each). The CDR3 is made up of 19 amino acids. Germline assignment: CDR1 SGHNT and CDR2 YYREEE (reference sequence). V lost 3 bases, J lost 1 base, and 22 bases lay in between. CDR3 protein: CASSSPPSRGAGNTGELFF. The CDR3 region has the DNA TGTGCCAGCAGCTCCCCGCCTTCGAGGGGCGCAGGGAACACCGGGGAGCTGTTTTTT.

V usage is TRBV14 and J usage is TRBJ2-2; 10 bases line up with TRBD1. V gave up 5 bases and J gave up 0 bases; unmatched junction bases: 18. The CDR3 spans 21 residues. Germline loops: CDR1 SGHDN, CDR2 FVKESK. The CDR3 is CASSYYRDRGSVSANTGELFF. The CDR3 DNA sequence: TGTGCCAGCAGCTATTACCGGGACAGGGGAAGTGTGTCCGCGAACACCGGGGAGCTGTTTTTT.

This chain links TRBV20-1 with TRBJ2-3; 10 positions agree with TRBD2. The CDR3 totals 16 residues. Trimming took 6 bases from V and 6 from J; bases not matched to a gene: 15. The germline V gene encodes CDR1 DFQATT and CDR2 SNEGSKA (reference sequence). CDR3: CSATGLAEGPGDTQYF. In DNA form, the CDR3 reads TGCAGTGCGACCGGACTAGCGGAGGGACCGGGGGATACGCAGTATTTT.

Points on this clonotype: A much bigger clone sits one base away, suggesting this may be a read error. This chain connects TRBV30 to TRBJ1-6, with a weak D call TRBD1 (5 bases). There are 15 residues in the CDR3. In germline, CDR1 is GTSNPN, CDR2 SVGIG (reference sequence). V dropped 4 bases and J dropped 0 bases, with 10 bases sitting between them. Here the CDR3 DNA reads TGTGCCTGGACCCAGGGCAGCTCCTATAATTCACCCCTCCACTTT. This sequence encodes CAWTQGSSYNSPLHF.

This clonotype came up many times. V and J are TRBV29-1 and TRBJ2-2; no clear D. This CDR3 contains 13 residues. Germline loops: CDR1 SQVTM, CDR2 ANQGSEA. The V end lost 4 bases, the J end lost 5 bases, and 11 bases lay between the germline ends. CDR3 in amino acids: CSVGGHGTGELFF. The CDR3 bases are TGCAGCGTTGGTGGGCATGGAACCGGGGAGCTGTTTTTT.

V gene TRBV20-1 combines with J gene TRBJ2-1; D might be TRBD2 (6 bases). The CDR3 has 15 residues. Per the germline V gene, CDR1 is DFQATT and CDR2 is SNEGSKA (reference sequence). The germline V and J ends were trimmed by 1 base and 5 bases, with 15 bases remaining between them. CDR3 bases: TGCAGTGCTAGAGGCCACATTAGCGGACACAATGAGCAGTTCTTC. It specifies CSARGHISGHNEQFF.

The V call is TRBV5-5, the J call TRBJ2-2; tentatively, D is TRBD1 or TRBD2 (6 bases each). This CDR3 has 16 amino acids. From germline, CDR1 is SGHKS and CDR2 YYEKEE (reference sequence). The germline V and J ends were trimmed by 0 bases and 6 bases, with 15 bases remaining between them. DNA for the CDR3: TGTGCCAGCAGCTTGGTACCGGGGGCGGGGTCCGGGGAGCTGTTTTTT. Protein: CASSLVPGAGSGELFF.

This clonotype was found a few times. The chain couples TRBV7-3 to TRBJ2-6; TRBD2 is a possible D gene (6 bases). Germline CDR1 SGHTA, CDR2 FQGTGA. V lost 5 bases, J lost 4 bases, and 15 bases lay in between. The CDR3 is 16 amino acids. This chain's CDR3 is CASSNYHRGGANVLTF. As DNA, the CDR3 is TGTGCCAGCAGCAATTACCATCGGGGGGGGGCCAACGTCCTGACTTTC. Full variable domain (outside the CDR3, taken from reference TRBV7-3 and TRBJ2-6): GAGVSQTPSNKVTEKGKYVELRCDPISGHTALYWYRQSLGQGPEFLIYFQGTGAADDSGLPNDRFFAVRPEGSVSTLKIQRTERGDSAVYLCASSNYHRGGANVLTFGAGSRLTVL.

The rearrangement links TRBV18 to TRBJ2-5, with 7 nucleotides matching TRBD2. Germline V gene sequence: CDR1 KGHSH, CDR2 LQKENI. Trimming took 8 bases from V and 1 from J; bases not matched to a gene: 7. The CDR3 spans 14 residues. The CDR3 loop is CASKVTSAQETQYF. The CDR3 coding sequence is TGTGCCAGCAAGGTAACTAGCGCCCAAGAGACCCAGTACTTC.

This clonotype came up a few times. The chain carries TRBV6-5 and TRBJ2-7; D is unresolved. Germline V lookup: CDR1 MNHEY, CDR2 SVGAGI. Trimming stripped 0 bases from V and 0 bases from J, with 15 bases between. CDR3 length: 17 residues. CDR3 sequence: CASSYSGVDGSSYEQYF. As DNA, the CDR3 is TGTGCCAGCAGTTACTCGGGCGTGGACGGAAGCTCCTACGAGCAGTACTTC.

V and J are TRBV6-1 and TRBJ2-3; 7 nucleotides align to TRBD2. J was trimmed by 1 base and V by 6 bases; bases with no gene match: 10. This CDR3 is built from 16 residues. CDR1 MNHNS and CDR2 SASEGT come from the germline V gene. The CDR3 is CASRSSGIGGTDTQYF. The CDR3 coding sequence is TGTGCCAGCAGGAGCAGCGGGATCGGGGGCACAGATACGCAGTATTTT.

This clonotype was seen more than once but under ten times. The V and J genes are TRBV6-5 and TRBJ2-7; 7 positions agree with TRBD1. The length of the CDR3 is 16 residues. CDR1 is MNHEY, CDR2 SVGAGI, per germline. V trimming: 2 bases; J trimming: 7 bases; junction bases outside the gene matches: 14. The CDR3, as DNA: TGTGCCAGCAGTTACGGCAGGGGGACGAAGGGGCCTGAGCAGTACTTC. Translating it yields CASSYGRGTKGPEQYF.

This clonotype has at least ten counts. The J gene is TRBJ2-7, the V gene TRBV28, with 10 nucleotides matching TRBD2. Germline V gives CDR1 MDHEN, CDR2 SYDVKM. V shed 5 bases and J 0 bases; nucleotides not matched to a gene: 10. This CDR3 comprises 17 residues. The CDR3 DNA sequence: TGTGCCAGCAGTATGAGCCCCTGGACTAGCGGCTCCTACGAGCAGTACTTC. Its translation: CASSMSPWTSGSYEQYF.

This chain uses TRBV19 with TRBJ2-4; 8 positions agree with TRBD1. Trimming at V came to 3 bases and at J to 6 bases, leaving 1 base not matched to a gene. Germline CDR1 reads LNHDA; CDR2 reads SQIVND (reference sequence). The CDR3 is 13 residues long. CDR3 region: CASSIGQGNIQYF. CDR3 DNA sequence: TGTGCCAGTAGTATCGGACAGGGAAACATTCAGTACTTC. The whole variable domain, filled in from reference TRBV19 and TRBJ2-4, reads DGGITQSPKYLFRKEGQNVTLSCEQNLNHDAMYWYRQDPGQGLRLIYYSQIVNDFQKGDIAEGYSVSREKKESFPLTVTSAQKNPTAFYLCASSIGQGNIQYFGAGTRLSVL.

This chain joins TRBV6-1 and TRBJ2-7; 8 bases line up with TRBD1. Germline-derived CDR1 and CDR2 are MNHNS and SASEGT. The CDR3 covers 17 residues. V shed 8 bases and J 5 bases; nucleotides not matched to a gene: 20. DNA of the CDR3: TGTGCCAGCCGCTCTTTTGAGGACAGGGTAATAAAGGACGAGCAGTACTTC. Protein: CASRSFEDRVIKDEQYF.

The chain couples TRBV11-2 to TRBJ2-5, with 11 bases identical to TRBD1. Germline V gene sequence: CDR1 SGHAT, CDR2 FQNNGV. Unmatched junction bases numbered 2, after V lost 1 base and J lost 4 bases. This CDR3 has 15 amino acids. CDR3 protein: CASSLGGQGGETQYF. The CDR3 bases are TGTGCCAGCAGCTTAGGGGGACAGGGGGGAGAGACCCAGTACTTC.

This clonotype was seen a few times. V is TRBV5-1 and J is TRBJ2-7; D remains unclear. Germline values: CDR1 SGHRS, CDR2 YFSETQ. V lost 1 base, J lost 2 bases, and 10 bases lay in between. The CDR3 covers 14 residues. CDR3 sequence (DNA): TGCGCCAGCAGCTTGTACCGCCACCCCTACGAGCAGTACTTC. Protein product: CASSLYRHPYEQYF.

This clonotype has just a few counts. The chain employs TRBV27 and TRBJ2-2; 8 bases align to TRBD2. Germline assignment: CDR1 MNHEY and CDR2 SMNVEV (reference sequence). Trimming took 5 bases from V and 0 from J; bases not matched to a gene: 11. This CDR3 spans 18 amino acids. The CDR3 loop is CASSVRLANSPNTGELFF. CDR3 DNA: TGTGCCAGCAGTGTGAGACTAGCGAACTCTCCGAACACCGGGGAGCTGTTTTTT.

This clonotype turned up a few times. The chain carries TRBV6-5 and TRBJ2-7; 7 bases are a match to TRBD2. This CDR3 has 14 amino acids. Germline V CDR1 and CDR2: MNHEY, SVGAGI. V dropped 2 bases and J dropped 4; count of bases not matched to a gene: 5. CDR3 nucleotides: TGTGCCAGCAGTTACGTCGGGGGAGGGTACGAGCAGTACTTC. Translating gives CASSYVGGGYEQYF.

This clonotype came up a few times. V is TRBV6-6 and J is TRBJ1-1; D ambiguous. V was pared by 2 bases and J by 3 bases, with 7 bases between. Germline loops: CDR1 MNHNY, CDR2 SVGAGI (reference sequence). The CDR3 runs to 13 residues. The CDR3: CASSYPPDTEAFF. The CDR3 DNA sequence: TGTGCCAGCAGTTACCCCCCAGACACTGAAGCTTTCTTT.

This clonotype was observed a few times. This rearrangement joins TRBV11-2 to TRBJ2-2; D gene uncertain. CDR1 SGHAT and CDR2 FQNNGV come from the germline V gene. The CDR3 runs to 13 residues. The V end was cut by 6 bases, the J end by 8 bases, with 13 bases between. This CDR3 reads CASRSGSPGELFF. Written as DNA, the CDR3 is TGTGCCAGCAGATCAGGATCTCCGGGGGAGCTGTTTTTT.

The rearrangement joins TRBV9 to TRBJ2-5, with D possibly TRBD2 on 5 matching bases. Germline CDR1 is SGDLS and CDR2 is YYNGEE. The CDR3 is made up of 14 amino acids. Trimming cost V 2 bases and J 2 bases, with 10 bases left between them. CDR3 residues: CASSVGSQQETQYF. CDR3 in DNA: TGTGCCAGCAGCGTTGGGAGTCAGCAAGAGACCCAGTACTTC.

This clonotype was found a few times. The chain uses TRBV20-1 and TRBJ2-1; D is undetermined. Germline values: CDR1 DFQATT, CDR2 SNEGSKA (reference sequence). The CDR3 has 11 amino acids. V was clipped by 2 bases and J by 12 bases, with 11 bases between them. CDR3 sequence: CSARHFEAQFF. CDR3 sequence (DNA): TGCAGTGCTAGACATTTCGAGGCGCAGTTCTTC.